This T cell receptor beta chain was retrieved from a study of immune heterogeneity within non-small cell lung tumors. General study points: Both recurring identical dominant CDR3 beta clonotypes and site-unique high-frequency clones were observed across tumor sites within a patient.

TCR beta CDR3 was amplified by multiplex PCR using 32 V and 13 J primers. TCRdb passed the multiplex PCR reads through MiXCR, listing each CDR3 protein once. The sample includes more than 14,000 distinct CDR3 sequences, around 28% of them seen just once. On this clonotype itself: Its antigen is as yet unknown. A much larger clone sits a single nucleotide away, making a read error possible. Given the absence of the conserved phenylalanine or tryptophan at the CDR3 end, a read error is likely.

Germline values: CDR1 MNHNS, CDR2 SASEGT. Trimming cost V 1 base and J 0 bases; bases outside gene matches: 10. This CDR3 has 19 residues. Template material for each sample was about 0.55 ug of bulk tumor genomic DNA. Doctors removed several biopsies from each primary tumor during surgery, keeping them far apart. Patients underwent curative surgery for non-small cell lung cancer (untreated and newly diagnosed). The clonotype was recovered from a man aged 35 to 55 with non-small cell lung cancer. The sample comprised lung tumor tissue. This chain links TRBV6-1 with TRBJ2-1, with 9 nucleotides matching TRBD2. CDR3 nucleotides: TGTGCCAGCAGTGAAGTGTCAGCGGGAGGCCCGAGCTCCTACAATGAGCAGTTCTTA. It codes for CASSEVSAGGPSSYNEQFL.